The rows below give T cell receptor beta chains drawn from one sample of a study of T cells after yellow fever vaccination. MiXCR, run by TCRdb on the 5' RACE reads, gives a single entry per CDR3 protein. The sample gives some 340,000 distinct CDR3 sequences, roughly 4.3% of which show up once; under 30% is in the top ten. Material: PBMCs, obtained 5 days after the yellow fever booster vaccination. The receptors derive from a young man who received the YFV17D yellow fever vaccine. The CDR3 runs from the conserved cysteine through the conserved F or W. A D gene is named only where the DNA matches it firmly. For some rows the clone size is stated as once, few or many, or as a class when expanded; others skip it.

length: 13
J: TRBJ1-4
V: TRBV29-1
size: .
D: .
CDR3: CSVLGRTNEKLFF
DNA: TGCAGCGTTTTGGGTAGAACTAATGAAAAACTGTTTTTT

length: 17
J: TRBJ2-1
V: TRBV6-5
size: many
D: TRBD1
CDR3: CASSYRAWGQSYNEQFF
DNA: TGTGCCAGCAGTTACCGGGCGTGGGGACAGAGCTACAATGAGCAGTTCTTC

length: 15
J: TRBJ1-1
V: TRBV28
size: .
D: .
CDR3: CASSLYGGLNTEAFF
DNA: TGTGCCAGCAGTTTATACGGGGGATTGAACACTGAAGCTTTCTTT

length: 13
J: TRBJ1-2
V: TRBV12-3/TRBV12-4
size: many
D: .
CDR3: CASSFRGISGYTF
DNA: TGTGCCAGCAGTTTTAGGGGGATTTCTGGCTACACCTTC

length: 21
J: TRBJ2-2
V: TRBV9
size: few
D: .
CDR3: CASSVHFRGGVQGPNTGELFF
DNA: TGTGCCAGCAGCGTACATTTTAGAGGGGGAGTACAGGGCCCGAACACCGGGGAGCTGTTTTTT

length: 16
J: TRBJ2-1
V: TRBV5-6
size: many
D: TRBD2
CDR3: CASSLTSGGSYNEQFF
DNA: TGTGCCAGCAGTTTGACTAGCGGGGGTTCCTACAATGAGCAGTTCTTC

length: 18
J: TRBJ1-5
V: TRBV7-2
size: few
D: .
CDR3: CASSLFMSQTYSNQPQHF
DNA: TGTGCCAGCAGCTTATTTATGTCGCAGACTTATAGCAATCAGCCCCAGCATTTT

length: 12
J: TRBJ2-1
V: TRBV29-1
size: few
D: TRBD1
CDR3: CSARTGADEQFF
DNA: TGCAGCGCCAGGACAGGGGCCGACGAGCAGTTCTTC

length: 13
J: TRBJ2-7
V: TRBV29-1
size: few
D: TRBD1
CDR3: CSVEGQGLNEQYF
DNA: TGCAGCGTTGAAGGACAGGGCTTAAACGAGCAGTACTTC

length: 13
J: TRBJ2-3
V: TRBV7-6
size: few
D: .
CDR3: CASSLETGDTQYF
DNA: TGTGCCAGCAGCTTAGAGACGGGCGATACGCAGTATTTT

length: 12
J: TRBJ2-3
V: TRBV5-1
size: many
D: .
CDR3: CASSRPQGTQYF
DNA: TGCGCCAGCAGCAGGCCCCAAGGTACGCAGTATTTT

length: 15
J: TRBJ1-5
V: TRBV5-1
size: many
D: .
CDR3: CASSLDSGSGQPQHF
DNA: TGCGCCAGCAGCTTGGATTCCGGATCGGGTCAGCCCCAGCATTTT

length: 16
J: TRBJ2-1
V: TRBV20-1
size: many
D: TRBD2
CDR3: CSAETERGSSYNEQFF
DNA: TGCAGTGCGGAAACCGAGCGGGGTAGCTCCTACAATGAGCAGTTCTTC

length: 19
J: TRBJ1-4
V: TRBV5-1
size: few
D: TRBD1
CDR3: CASSLGTGARPSTNEKLFF
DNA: TGCGCCAGCAGCTTGGGGACAGGGGCCCGACCCTCAACTAATGAAAAACTGTTTTTT

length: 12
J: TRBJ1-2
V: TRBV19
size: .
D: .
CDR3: CASSVTRDRLIF
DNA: TGTGCCAGTAGTGTAACCCGGGACCGCCTTATCTTC

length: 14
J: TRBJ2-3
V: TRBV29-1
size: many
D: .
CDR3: CSVAVGLGGDTQYF
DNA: TGCAGCGTTGCTGTGGGACTCGGGGGAGATACGCAGTATTTT

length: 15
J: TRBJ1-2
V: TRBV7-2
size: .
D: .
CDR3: CASSLERDAYGGYTF
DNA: TGTGCCAGCAGCTTAGAGCGGGACGCCTACGGAGGCTACACCTTC

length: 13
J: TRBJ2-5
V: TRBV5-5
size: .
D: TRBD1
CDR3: CASTYGQGETQYF
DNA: TGTGCCAGCACCTACGGACAGGGGGAGACCCAGTACTTC

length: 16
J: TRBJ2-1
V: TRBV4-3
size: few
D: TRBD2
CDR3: CASSQETAGGYNEQFF
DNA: TGCGCCAGCAGCCAAGAGACAGCGGGGGGTTACAATGAGCAGTTCTTC

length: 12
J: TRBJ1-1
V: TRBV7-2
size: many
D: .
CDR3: CASSAYRAEAFF
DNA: TGTGCCAGCAGCGCTTACCGGGCAGAAGCTTTCTTT

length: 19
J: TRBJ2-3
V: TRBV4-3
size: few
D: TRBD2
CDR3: CASSQYGTSGGTSTDTQYF
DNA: TGCGCCAGCAGCCAATACGGGACTAGCGGGGGGACTAGCACAGATACGCAGTATTTT

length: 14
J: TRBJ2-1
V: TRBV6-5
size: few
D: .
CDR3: CASSAGFRRNEQFF
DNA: TGTGCCAGCTCGGCAGGGTTCAGACGGAATGAGCAGTTCTTC

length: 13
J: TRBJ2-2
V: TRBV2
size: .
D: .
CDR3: CASVAENTGELFF
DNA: TGTGCCAGCGTGGCAGAGAACACCGGGGAGCTGTTTTTT

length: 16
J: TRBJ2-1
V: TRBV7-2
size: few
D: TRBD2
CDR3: CASSLVGAGGLNEQFF
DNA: TGTGCCAGCAGCTTAGTCGGGGCGGGGGGTCTGAATGAGCAGTTCTTC

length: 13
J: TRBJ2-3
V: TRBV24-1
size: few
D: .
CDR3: CATSEGGPDTQYF
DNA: TGTGCCACCAGTGAAGGCGGGCCAGATACGCAGTATTTT

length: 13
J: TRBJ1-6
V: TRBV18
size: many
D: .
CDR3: CASSPRVGDTLHF
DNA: TGTGCCAGCTCACCAAGGGTAGGGGACACCCTCCACTTT

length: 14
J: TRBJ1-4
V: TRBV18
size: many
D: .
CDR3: CASSPGTTNEKLFF
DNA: TGTGCCAGCTCGCCAGGGACAACTAATGAAAAACTGTTTTTT

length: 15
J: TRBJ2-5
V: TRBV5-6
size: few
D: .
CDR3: CASSVGPPLGETQYF
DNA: TGTGCCAGCAGCGTGGGACCCCCCTTGGGGGAGACCCAGTACTTC

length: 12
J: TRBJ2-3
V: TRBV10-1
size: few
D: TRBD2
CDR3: CASSQREGTQYF
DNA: TGCGCCAGCTCTCAGAGGGAGGGTACGCAGTATTTT

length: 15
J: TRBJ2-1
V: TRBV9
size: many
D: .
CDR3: CASSVVVGGSNEQFF
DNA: TGTGCCAGCAGCGTAGTGGTGGGGGGCTCGAATGAGCAGTTCTTC

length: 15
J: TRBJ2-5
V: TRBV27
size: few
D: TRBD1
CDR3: CASQDLWTGGETQYF
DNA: TGTGCCAGCCAGGACCTCTGGACAGGAGGAGAGACCCAGTACTTC

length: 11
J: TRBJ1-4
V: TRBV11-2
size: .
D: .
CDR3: CASSSGEKLFF
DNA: TGTGCCAGCAGCTCAGGTGAAAAACTGTTTTTT

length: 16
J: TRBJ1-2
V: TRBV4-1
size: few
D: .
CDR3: CASSQDVDAVYSGYTF
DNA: TGCGCCAGCAGCCAAGATGTGGACGCAGTATATAGCGGCTACACCTTC

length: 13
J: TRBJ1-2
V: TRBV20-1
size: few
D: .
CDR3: CSAPKRGGYGYTF
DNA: TGCAGTGCTCCGAAGAGGGGGGGCTATGGCTACACCTTC

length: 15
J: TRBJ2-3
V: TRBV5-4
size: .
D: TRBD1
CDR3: CASSARQGSTDTQYF
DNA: TGTGCCAGCAGCGCCCGACAGGGGAGCACAGATACGCAGTATTTT

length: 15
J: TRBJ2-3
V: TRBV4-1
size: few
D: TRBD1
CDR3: CASSHGQGRTDTQYF
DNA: TGCGCCAGCAGCCACGGACAGGGGCGCACAGATACGCAGTATTTT

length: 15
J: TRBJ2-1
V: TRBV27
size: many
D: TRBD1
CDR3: CASSLSDRGLNEQFF
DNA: TGTGCCAGCAGTTTATCGGACAGGGGACTAAATGAGCAGTTCTTC

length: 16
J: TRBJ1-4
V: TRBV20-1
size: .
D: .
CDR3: CSARDRRDSLGGKLFF
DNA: TGCAGTGCTAGAGATCGTCGTGACAGTCTCGGCGGAAAACTGTTTTTT

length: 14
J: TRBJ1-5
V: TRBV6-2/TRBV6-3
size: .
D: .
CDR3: CASRPEGPNQPQHF
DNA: TGTGCCAGCAGGCCCGAAGGCCCGAATCAGCCCCAGCATTTT

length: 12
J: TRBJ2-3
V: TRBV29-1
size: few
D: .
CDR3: CSVDPDRDTQYF
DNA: TGCAGCGTTGACCCTGATCGCGATACGCAGTATTTT

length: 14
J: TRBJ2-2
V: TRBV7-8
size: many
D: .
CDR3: CASSSWDIPGELFF
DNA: TGTGCCAGCAGCTCCTGGGACATTCCCGGGGAGCTGTTTTTT

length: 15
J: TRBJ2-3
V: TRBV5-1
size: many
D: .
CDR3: CASSLLRESTDTQYF
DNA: TGCGCCAGCAGCTTGTTGAGGGAAAGCACAGATACGCAGTATTTT

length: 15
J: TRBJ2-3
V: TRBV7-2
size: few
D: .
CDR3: CASSLVVRTTDTQYF
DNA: TGTGCCAGCAGCTTAGTTGTCCGGACCACAGATACGCAGTATTTT